The 7 T cell receptor beta chains reported below all come from one sample, sequenced in a study of blood T cell repertoires in COVID-19. The data were produced by immunoSEQ multiplex PCR, yet TCRdb's version contains in-frame clones alone and is incomplete. The sample records approximately 100,000 clones, about nine tenths being singletons. Sequencing input: peripheral blood. These receptor sequences come from a man aged 55 to 70 with acute or convalescent COVID-19.

This chain links TRBV6-5 with TRBJ1-2; D is possibly TRBD1 (5 bases). The CDR3 extends over 15 amino acids. The V end was cut by 6 bases, the J end by 3 bases, with 17 bases between. CDR1 and CDR2 from the germline V gene are MNHEY and SVGAGI. The CDR3, as DNA: TGTGCCAGCAGCATCCCCCAGGGAACCTACTATGGCTACACCTTC. Translation: CASSIPQGTYYGYTF.

V gene TRBV30 combines with J gene TRBJ2-2, with D perhaps matching TRBD1 or TRBD2 (5 bases each). CDR1 is GTSNPN and CDR2 is SVGIG in the germline V gene (reference sequence). This CDR3 has 13 amino acids. V lost 7 bases and J lost 6, with 15 bases in between. The CDR3 loop reads CASGRGRAGELFF. For the CDR3, the DNA is TGTGCCTCGGGACGAGGTCGGGCCGGGGAGCTGTTTTTT.

The CDR3 loop reads CATRERTGNTGELFF. CDR3 DNA sequence: TGTGCCACCAGGGAGAGGACAGGGAACACCGGGGAGCTGTTTTTT. The V gene is TRBV24-1, the J gene TRBJ2-2; 7 positions match TRBD1. The V gene end was trimmed by 7 bases and the J gene end by 1 base; junction bases not matched to a gene: 5. Germline values: CDR1 KGHDR, CDR2 SFDVKD. The CDR3 spans 15 residues.

The chain couples TRBV10-2 to TRBJ1-3; D uncertain. Germline CDR1 and CDR2: WSHSY and SAAADI. V was shortened by 0 bases and J by 0 bases, with 12 bases between the two germline ends. The CDR3 length is 17 residues. CDR3 in amino acids: CASSESSGPISGNTIYF. As DNA, the CDR3 is TGCGCCAGCAGTGAGTCGAGCGGACCGATCTCTGGAAACACCATATATTTT.

The chain combines TRBV29-1 with TRBJ2-5; 10 bases agree with TRBD2. The CDR3 runs 13 residues. Losses at the gene ends were 4 bases for V and 4 bases for J; bases not matched to a gene: 3. Germline V gene data show CDR1 as SQVTM and CDR2 as ANQGSEA. Here the CDR3 DNA reads TGCAGCGTTGCCTCTAGCGGGAGAGAGACCCAGTACTTC. Residues: CSVASSGRETQYF.

This clone was found once. The chain employs TRBV6-5 and TRBJ1-1; D ambiguous. The CDR3 sequence is 14 residues long. V was trimmed by 2 bases and J by 2 bases, leaving 9 bases between them. Germline CDR1 MNHEY, CDR2 SVGAGI. CDR3 DNA: TGTGCCAGCAGTTACGGCGGGGAAAACACTGAAGCTTTCTTT. As protein: CASSYGGENTEAFF.

This clone appeared once. The chain joins TRBV19 to TRBJ1-4, with 8 bases lining up with TRBD1. There are 14 residues in the CDR3. V lost 10 bases, J lost 8 bases, and 12 bases stayed unmatched. CDR1 is LNHDA and CDR2 is SQIVND in the germline V gene (reference sequence). The CDR3 sequence: CATSVWTGREKLFF. The CDR3 DNA reads as TGTGCCACCTCTGTTTGGACAGGGAGAGAAAAACTGTTTTTT.